The TCR beta chain under discussion was sequenced for a study of T cells in women clearing cervical HPV infection. Study at large: Blood came at first lesion visit for cases, post-clearance for controls.

Details on this clone: Its specificity is unknown. The read falls 3 residues short of the CDR3 end, and the missing part is taken from the germline J gene.

General study results and limits: CIN3+ cases had significantly higher TCR repertoire richness than controls, but evenness did not differ.

Germline V gene data show CDR1 as SGHTA and CDR2 as FQGTGA. This CDR3 is built from 17 residues. Trimming removed 2 bases from V and 1 base from J; junction bases left unmatched: 6. Assay used: immunoSEQ multiplex PCR; TCRdb lists only in-frame clones, some missing. The table for this sample gives some 14,000 clones. This chain links TRBV7-3 with TRBJ2-3; 10 bases are shared with TRBD2. The sequence came from a woman between 18 and 70 years old with a cervical HPV16 infection that either progressed to CIN3+ or cleared (not recorded which). Material for sequencing was blood buffy coat. The CDR3 spells CASSLLASGRRTDTQYF. The CDR3 bases that were read are TGTGCCAGCAGCTTACTGGCTAGCGGGAGACGCACAGATACG.